The 20 T cell receptor beta chains given below trace back to one sample, sequenced in a study of shared clonotypes between healthy human individuals. Assay: immunoSEQ multiplex PCR; the TCRdb copy retains only in-frame clones and omits some. The sample holds about 2.5 million clones, approximately 90% seen once. The specimen sequenced was naive CD4+ T cells from PBMCs. Subset: CD45RA+ positively selected. The origin of the receptors is a man aged 18-30 years in good health. Some clones in this sample may be carry-over from other donors' samples.

The chain employs TRBV4-1 and TRBJ2-7; the match to TRBD2 covers 7 bases. CDR3 length equals 16 residues. Germline V gene sequence: CDR1 MGHRA, CDR2 YSYEKL. V lost 4 bases and J lost 1; bases outside the gene matches: 10. CDR3 DNA: TGCGCCAGCAGCCCAAGCAAGGGGACTATTTCCTACGAGCAGTACTTC. Residues: CASSPSKGTISYEQYF.

The J gene is TRBJ2-5, the V gene TRBV4-1; 10 bases align to TRBD2. The CDR3 spans 16 residues. V lost 0 bases to trimming and J lost 4 bases; unmatched junction nucleotides: 5. The germline gives CDR1 MGHRA, CDR2 YSYEKL. Here the CDR3 reads CASSQDFSGRTETQYF. DNA of the CDR3: TGCGCCAGCAGCCAAGACTTTAGCGGGAGGACAGAGACCCAGTACTTC.

This rearrangement joins TRBV18 to TRBJ1-1, with D unresolved. The germline CDR1 and CDR2 sequences are KGHSH and LQKENI. The CDR3 covers 15 residues. With 1 base removed from V and 0 bases from J, the gap between germline ends came to 9 bases. The CDR3 bases are TGTGCCAGCTCACCACAAAAAGGGTTGAACACTGAAGCTTTCTTT. Translating gives CASSPQKGLNTEAFF.

This chain connects TRBV5-1 to TRBJ2-6; D is possibly TRBD2 (6 bases). Between the trimmed V and J ends, which lost 0 bases and 0 bases, there was a span of 13 bases. The CDR3 covers 18 residues. The germline CDR1 and CDR2 sequences are SGHRS and YFSETQ. CDR3 DNA sequence: TGCGCCAGCAGCTTGGGATCGGGACTTCGCTCTGGGGCCAACGTCCTGACTTTC. Translated: CASSLGSGLRSGANVLTF.

The chain recombines TRBV30 with TRBJ2-2; 12 bases align to TRBD2. The trim removed 1 base at V and 6 bases at J, leaving 3 bases unmatched. Germline V gene data show CDR1 as GTSNPN and CDR2 as SVGIG (reference sequence). This CDR3 has 15 residues. The CDR3 loop is CAWSAGLAGPGELFF. CDR3 DNA sequence: TGTGCCTGGAGTGCTGGACTAGCGGGACCCGGGGAGCTGTTTTTT.

This sequence joins TRBV28 and TRBJ2-2, with D uncertain. Germline V gene sequence: CDR1 MDHEN, CDR2 SYDVKM. The V and J ends lost 6 bases and 0 bases respectively, with 11 bases between them. The CDR3 has 15 amino acids. The DNA of the CDR3 is TGTGCCAGCAGCGTCGGCGGTGCGAACACCGGGGAGCTGTTTTTT. Its translation: CASSVGGANTGELFF.

The genes are TRBV9 and TRBJ2-7; the D gene is possibly TRBD2 (5 bases). Germline-derived CDR1 and CDR2 are SGDLS and YYNGEE. The CDR3 is 14 amino acids. Trimming stripped 0 bases from V and 3 bases from J, with 10 bases between. CDR3 amino acids: CASSVGEGNYEQYF. CDR3 coding DNA: TGTGCCAGCAGCGTAGGTGAGGGAAACTACGAGCAGTACTTC.

The chain recombines TRBV2 with TRBJ2-5; no reliable D call. This CDR3 region has 15 residues. Trimming stripped 3 bases from V and 4 bases from J, with 15 bases between. Germline V gene data show CDR1 as SNHLY and CDR2 as FYNNEI. The CDR3 DNA reads TGTGCCAGCAGTGATACACCAACCTGGGGAGAGACCCAGTACTTC. It is translated as CASSDTPTWGETQYF.

The rearrangement joins TRBV28 to TRBJ1-6; TRBD1 matches at 7 bases. Germline assignment: CDR1 MDHEN and CDR2 SYDVKM. V lost 3 bases to trimming and J lost 4 bases; unmatched junction nucleotides: 3. CDR3 size: 15 residues. The DNA of the CDR3 is TGTGCCAGCAGTTTCCGACAGGGTTATAATTCACCCCTCCACTTT. Its translation: CASSFRQGYNSPLHF.

This clone was observed a single time. This chain connects TRBV7-9 to TRBJ1-3; weak D call: TRBD1 (6 bases). The CDR3 extends over 14 amino acids. V was pared by 7 bases and J by 11 bases, with 21 bases between. Germline CDR1 SEHNR, CDR2 FQNEAQ (reference sequence). DNA for the CDR3: TGTGCCAGCATCCCCGGGGGCGCCTGGGCATCCATATATTTT. Amino acid sequence: CASIPGGAWASIYF. Combining the CDR3 with reference TRBV7-9 and TRBJ1-3 gives the whole variable domain DTGVSQNPRHKITKRGQNVTFRCDPISEHNRLYWYRQTLGQGPEFLTYFQNEAQLEKSRLLSDRFSAERPKGSFSTLEIQRTEQGDSAMYLCASIPGGAWASIYFGEGSWLTVV.

V is TRBV27 and J is TRBJ2-2; weak D call: TRBD1 (6 bases). The germline CDR1 and CDR2 sequences are MNHEY and SMNVEV (reference sequence). This CDR3 is 15 amino acids long. Trimming removed 7 bases at V and 2 bases at J, with 14 bases between. CDR3 in DNA: TGTGCCAGCACTTTCGACAGGACCAACACCGGGGAGCTGTTTTTT. Its translation is CASTFDRTNTGELFF.

The chain has TRBV6-1 and TRBJ1-3; no clear D. V was cut by 8 bases and J by 0 bases, with 11 bases left in between. The CDR3 runs to 14 residues. Germline assignment: CDR1 MNHNS and CDR2 SASEGT. CDR3: CASEAGFSGNTIYF. Written as DNA, the CDR3 is TGTGCCAGCGAAGCAGGCTTCTCTGGAAACACCATATATTTT.

This clone has just one count. The rearrangement links TRBV15 to TRBJ2-6; D uncertain. Per germline, CDR1 LNHNV and CDR2 YYDKDF (reference sequence). V dropped 6 bases and J dropped 4 bases, with 13 bases sitting between them. The CDR3 extends over 15 amino acids. The CDR3 DNA sequence: TGTGCCACCAGTATGAGTGGGCGGGGGGCCAACGTCCTGACTTTC. Protein: CATSMSGRGANVLTF.

J is TRBJ2-2 and V is TRBV15; 8 bases are a match to TRBD1. The germline gives CDR1 LNHNV, CDR2 YYDKDF (reference sequence). The CDR3 totals 16 residues. V was pared by 6 bases and J by 3 bases, with 9 bases of the junction left unmatched. The CDR3 loop is CATSFGQGWDTGELFF. CDR3 in DNA: TGTGCCACCAGTTTCGGACAGGGATGGGACACCGGGGAGCTGTTTTTT.

A note on this clone: The same CDR3 also results from other DNA sequences found in this sample. This chain links TRBV6-5 with TRBJ2-3; possible D gene TRBD2, 5 bases. The CDR3 consists of 14 residues. Germline values: CDR1 MNHEY, CDR2 SVGAGI. V was cut by 0 bases and J by 4 bases, with 8 bases left in between. The CDR3 DNA is TGTGCCAGCAGTTACTCGCGGGTGGCAGATACGCAGTATTTT. This translates into CASSYSRVADTQYF.

The chain uses TRBV6-5 and TRBJ2-7, with D maybe TRBD2 (5 bases). Germline V lookup: CDR1 MNHEY, CDR2 SVGAGI. The CDR3 has 16 amino acids. V gave up 0 bases and J gave up 3 bases, with 15 bases separating them. The CDR3: CASSYSDQHRGYEQYF. CDR3 coding DNA: TGTGCCAGCAGTTACTCGGACCAGCACCGGGGCTACGAGCAGTACTTC.

This chain connects TRBV7-2 to TRBJ1-2, with D uncertain. This CDR3 contains 12 residues. Between the trimmed V and J ends, which lost 5 bases and 0 bases, there was a span of 4 bases. Germline CDR1 is SGHTA and CDR2 is FQGNSA. The CDR3 here is CASSPANYGYTF. Here the CDR3 DNA reads TGTGCCAGCAGCCCAGCTAACTATGGCTACACCTTC.

The chain carries TRBV9 and TRBJ2-3, with 10 nucleotides matching TRBD2. Germline values: CDR1 SGDLS, CDR2 YYNGEE. V was pared by 4 bases and J by 4 bases, with 0 bases of the junction left unmatched. The CDR3 runs to 13 residues. CDR3 sequence (DNA): TGTGCCAGCAGCCTAGCGGGAGCAGATACGCAGTATTTT. Translation: CASSLAGADTQYF.

The CDR3 loop reads CASSPSRTPTNEKLFF. The CDR3 nucleotides read TGTGCCAGCTCACCATCGAGGACCCCAACTAATGAAAAACTGTTTTTT. J is TRBJ1-4 and V is TRBV18, with D unresolved. The CDR3 extends over 16 amino acids. Trimming pared 2 bases from V and 0 bases from J, leaving 10 bases between. Germline V lookup: CDR1 KGHSH, CDR2 LQKENI. The variable domain in full, completed from reference TRBV18 and TRBJ1-4, reads NAGVMQNPRHLVRRRGQEARLRCSPMKGHSHVYWYRQLPEEGLKFMVYLQKENIIDESGMPKERFSAEFPKEGPSILRIQQVVRGDSAAYFCASSPSRTPTNEKLFFGSGTQLSVL.

J is TRBJ1-5 and V is TRBV6-1, with 9 bases identical to TRBD1. V shed 8 bases and J 4 bases; nucleotides not matched to a gene: 6. The V gene's germline CDR1 is MNHNS and CDR2 SASEGT. The CDR3 extends over 14 amino acids. CDR3 residues: CASDRGLGNQPQHF. As DNA, the CDR3 is TGTGCCAGCGACAGGGGGTTAGGGAATCAGCCCCAGCATTTT.